The clone carrying this TCR beta chain turned up a few times. This entry is derived from a study of blood T cells in healthy people across ages. Germline V gene lookup returns CDR1 SGHDN and CDR2 FVKESK. V was trimmed by 3 bases and J by 4 bases, leaving 16 bases between them. This CDR3 region has 16 residues. Sample-barcoded 5' priming and a J-beta primer mix drove a second PCR of about 6 to 12 cycles. All cDNA molecules were each tagged by a template-switch adaptor with 12 random nucleotides. In TCRdb, the 5' RACE reads were re-called with MiXCR into one record per CDR3 protein. The sample includes about 1.6 million distinct CDR3 sequences, about 31% seen only once; the top ten take about 10%.

Input material: blood. This chain links TRBV14 with TRBJ2-1; TRBD1 is a possible D gene (6 bases). The receptor comes from a woman aged 25 to 39 in good health. CDR3: CASSHRTGLMYNEQFF. The CDR3 nucleotides are TGTGCCAGCAGCCACCGTACAGGGCTGATGTACAATGAGCAGTTCTTC. Full variable domain (outside the CDR3, taken from reference TRBV14 and TRBJ2-1): EAGVTQFPSHSVIEKGQTVTLRCDPISGHDNLYWYRRVMGKEIKFLLHFVKESKQDESGMPNNRFLAERTGGTYSTLKVQPAELEDSGVYFCASSHRTGLMYNEQFFGPGTRLTVL.